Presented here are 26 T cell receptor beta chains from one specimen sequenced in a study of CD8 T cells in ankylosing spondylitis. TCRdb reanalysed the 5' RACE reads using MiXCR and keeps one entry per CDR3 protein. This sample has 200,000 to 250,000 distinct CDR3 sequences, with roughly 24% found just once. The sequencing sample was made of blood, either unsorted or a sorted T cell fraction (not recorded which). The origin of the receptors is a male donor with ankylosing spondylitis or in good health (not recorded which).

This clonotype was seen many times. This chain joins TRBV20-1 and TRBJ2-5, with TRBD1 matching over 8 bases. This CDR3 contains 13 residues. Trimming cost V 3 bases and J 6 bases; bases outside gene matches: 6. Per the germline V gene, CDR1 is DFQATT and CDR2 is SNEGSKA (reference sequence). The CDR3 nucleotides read TGCAGTGCTAGGGACAGGGCTCAGAAGACCCAGTACTTC. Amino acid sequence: CSARDRAQKTQYF.

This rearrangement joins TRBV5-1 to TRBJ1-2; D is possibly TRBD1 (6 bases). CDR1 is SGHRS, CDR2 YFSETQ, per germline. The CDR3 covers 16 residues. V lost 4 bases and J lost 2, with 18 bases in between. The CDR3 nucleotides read TGCGCCAGCAGCCCCGGGACACAATACAACAACTATGGCTACACCTTC. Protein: CASSPGTQYNNYGYTF.

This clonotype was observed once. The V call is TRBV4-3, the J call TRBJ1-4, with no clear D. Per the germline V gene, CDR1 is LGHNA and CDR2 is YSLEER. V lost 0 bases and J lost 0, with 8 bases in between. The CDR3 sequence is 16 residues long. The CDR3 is CASSQDARTTNEKLFF. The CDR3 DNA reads TGCGCCAGCAGCCAAGATGCCAGGACAACTAATGAAAAACTGTTTTTT.

The CDR3 bases are TGTGCCAGCAGCACATACACAGATACGCAGTATTTT. This sequence encodes CASSTYTDTQYF. The J gene is TRBJ2-3, the V gene TRBV7-2, with D uncertain. The length of the CDR3 is 12 residues. Trimming removed 5 bases at V and 2 bases at J, with 5 bases between. CDR1 and CDR2 from the germline V gene are SGHTA and FQGNSA.

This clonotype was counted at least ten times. CDR3 protein: CASSQDGGIYEQYF. The CDR3 DNA is TGTGCCAGCAGCCAAGATGGAGGGATCTACGAGCAGTACTTC. The chain combines TRBV3-1 with TRBJ2-7; perhaps TRBD2 as D (6 bases). The CDR3 contains 14 residues. V was clipped by 0 bases and J by 3 bases, with 9 bases between them. The germline CDR1 and CDR2 sequences are LGHDT and YNNKEL (reference sequence).

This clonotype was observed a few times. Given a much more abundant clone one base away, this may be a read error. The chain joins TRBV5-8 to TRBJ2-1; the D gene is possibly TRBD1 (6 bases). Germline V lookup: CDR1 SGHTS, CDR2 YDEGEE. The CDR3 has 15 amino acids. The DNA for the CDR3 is TGTGCCAGGAGCTTCAGGGGAGTCGCCTACAATGAGCAGTTCTTC. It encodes CARSFRGVAYNEQFF.

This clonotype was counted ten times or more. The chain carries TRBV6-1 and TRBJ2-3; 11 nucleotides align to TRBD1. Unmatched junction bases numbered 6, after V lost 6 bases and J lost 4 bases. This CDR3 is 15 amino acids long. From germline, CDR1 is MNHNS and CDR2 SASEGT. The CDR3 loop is CASSSDRGRSDTQYF. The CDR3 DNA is TGTGCCAGCAGCTCGGACAGGGGGCGCTCAGATACGCAGTATTTT.

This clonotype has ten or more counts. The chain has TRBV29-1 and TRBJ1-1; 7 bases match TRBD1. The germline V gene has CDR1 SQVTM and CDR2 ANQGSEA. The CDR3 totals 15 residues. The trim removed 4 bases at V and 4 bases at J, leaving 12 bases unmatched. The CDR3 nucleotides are TGCAGCGTTGCAGTCAGGGGGTTTTTAGGCACTGAAGCTTTCTTT. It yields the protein CSVAVRGFLGTEAFF.

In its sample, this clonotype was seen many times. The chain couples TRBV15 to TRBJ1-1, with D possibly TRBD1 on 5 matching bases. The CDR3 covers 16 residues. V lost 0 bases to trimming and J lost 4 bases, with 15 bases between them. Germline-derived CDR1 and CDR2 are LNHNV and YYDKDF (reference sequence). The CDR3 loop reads CATSRDGQGSRTEAFF. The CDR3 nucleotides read TGTGCCACCAGCAGAGATGGACAAGGGTCTCGCACTGAAGCTTTCTTT.

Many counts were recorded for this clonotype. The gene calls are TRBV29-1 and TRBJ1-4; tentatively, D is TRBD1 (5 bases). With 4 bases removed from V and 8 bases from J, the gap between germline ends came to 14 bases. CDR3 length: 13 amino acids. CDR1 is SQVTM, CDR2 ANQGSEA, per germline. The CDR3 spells CSVVRSGDEKLFF. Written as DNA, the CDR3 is TGCAGCGTTGTCCGGTCGGGGGACGAAAAACTGTTTTTT.

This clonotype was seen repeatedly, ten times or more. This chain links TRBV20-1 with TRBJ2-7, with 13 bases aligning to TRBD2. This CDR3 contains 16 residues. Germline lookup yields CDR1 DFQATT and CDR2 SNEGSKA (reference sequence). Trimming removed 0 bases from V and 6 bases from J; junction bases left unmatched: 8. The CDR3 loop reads CSARDLLAGGRSEQYF. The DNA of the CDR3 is TGCAGTGCTAGAGACTTACTAGCGGGAGGGCGCTCCGAGCAGTACTTC.

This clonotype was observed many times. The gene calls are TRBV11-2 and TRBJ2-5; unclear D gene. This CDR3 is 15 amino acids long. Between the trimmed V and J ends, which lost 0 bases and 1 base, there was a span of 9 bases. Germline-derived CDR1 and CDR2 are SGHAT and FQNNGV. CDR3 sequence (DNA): TGTGCCAGCAGCTTAGAGGTCCTGGGCCAAGAGACCCAGTACTTC. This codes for CASSLEVLGQETQYF.

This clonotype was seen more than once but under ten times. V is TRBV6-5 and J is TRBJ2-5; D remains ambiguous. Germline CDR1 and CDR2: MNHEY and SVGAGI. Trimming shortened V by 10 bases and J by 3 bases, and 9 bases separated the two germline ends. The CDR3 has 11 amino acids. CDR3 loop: CATRVKETQYF. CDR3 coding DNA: TGTGCCACACGAGTGAAAGAGACCCAGTACTTC.

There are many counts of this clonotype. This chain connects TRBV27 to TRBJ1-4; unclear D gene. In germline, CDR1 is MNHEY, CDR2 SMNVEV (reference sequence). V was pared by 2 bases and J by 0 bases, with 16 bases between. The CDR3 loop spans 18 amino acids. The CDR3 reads CASSLKPPQSATNEKLFF. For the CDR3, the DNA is TGTGCCAGCAGTTTAAAGCCCCCCCAGTCCGCAACTAATGAAAAACTGTTTTTT.

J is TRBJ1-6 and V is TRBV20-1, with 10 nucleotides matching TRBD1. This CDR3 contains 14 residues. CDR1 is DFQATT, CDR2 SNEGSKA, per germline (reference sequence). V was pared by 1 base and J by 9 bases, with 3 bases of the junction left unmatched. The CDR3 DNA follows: TGCAGTGCTAGAGCGGGGACAGGGGTTTCACCCCTCCACTTT. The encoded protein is CSARAGTGVSPLHF.

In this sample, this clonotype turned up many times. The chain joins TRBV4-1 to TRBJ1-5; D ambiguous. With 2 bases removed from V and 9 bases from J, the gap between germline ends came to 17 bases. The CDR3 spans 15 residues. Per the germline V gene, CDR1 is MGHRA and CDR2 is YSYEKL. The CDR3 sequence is CASSQPGRRDRPQHF. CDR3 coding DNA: TGCGCCAGCAGCCAACCAGGACGTCGGGATCGGCCCCAGCATTTT.

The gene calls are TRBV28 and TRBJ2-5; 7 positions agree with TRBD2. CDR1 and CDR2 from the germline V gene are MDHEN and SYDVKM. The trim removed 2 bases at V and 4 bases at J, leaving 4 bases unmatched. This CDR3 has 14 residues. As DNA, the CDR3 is TGTGCCAGCAGTTTAAGTAGGGAGGGAGAGACCCAGTACTTC. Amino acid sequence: CASSLSREGETQYF.

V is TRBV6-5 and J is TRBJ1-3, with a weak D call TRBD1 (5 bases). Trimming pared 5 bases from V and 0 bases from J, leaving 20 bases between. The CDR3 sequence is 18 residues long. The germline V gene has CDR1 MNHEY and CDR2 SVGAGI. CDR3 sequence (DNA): TGTGCCAGCAGTACTCCGGGACGGCGAACGGCCTCTGGAAACACCATATATTTT. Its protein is CASSTPGRRTASGNTIYF.

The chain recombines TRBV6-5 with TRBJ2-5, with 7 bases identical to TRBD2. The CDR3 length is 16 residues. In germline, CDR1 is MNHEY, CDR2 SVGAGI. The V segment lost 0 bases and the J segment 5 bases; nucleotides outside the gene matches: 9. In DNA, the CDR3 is TGTGCCAGCAGTTACTCCGTCGCGGGAGTATTTGAGACCCAGTACTTC. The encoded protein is CASSYSVAGVFETQYF.

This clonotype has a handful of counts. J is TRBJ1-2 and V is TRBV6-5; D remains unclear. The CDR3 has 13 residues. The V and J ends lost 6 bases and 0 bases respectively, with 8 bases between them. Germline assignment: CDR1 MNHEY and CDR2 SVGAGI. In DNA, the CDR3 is TGTGCCAGCAGCCCCTCTACTAACTATGGCTACACCTTC. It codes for CASSPSTNYGYTF.

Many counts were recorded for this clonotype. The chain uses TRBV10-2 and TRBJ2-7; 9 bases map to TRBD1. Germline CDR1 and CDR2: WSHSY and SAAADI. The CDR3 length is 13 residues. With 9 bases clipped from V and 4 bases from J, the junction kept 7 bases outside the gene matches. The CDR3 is CASRDRALYEQYF. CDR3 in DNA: TGCGCCAGTAGGGACAGGGCGTTGTACGAGCAGTACTTC.

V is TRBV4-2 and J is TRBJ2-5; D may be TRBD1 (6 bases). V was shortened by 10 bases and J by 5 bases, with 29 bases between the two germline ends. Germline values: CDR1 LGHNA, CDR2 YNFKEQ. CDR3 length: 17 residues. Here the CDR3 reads CAMGPGLLWGRRETQYF. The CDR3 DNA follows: TGTGCCATGGGCCCCGGGCTCCTCTGGGGGCGTAGGGAGACCCAGTACTTC.

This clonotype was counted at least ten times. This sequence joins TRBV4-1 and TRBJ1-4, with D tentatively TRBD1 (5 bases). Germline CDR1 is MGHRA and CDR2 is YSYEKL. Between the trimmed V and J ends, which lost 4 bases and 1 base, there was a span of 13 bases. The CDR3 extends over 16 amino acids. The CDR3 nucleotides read TGCGCCAGCAGCCGACTTCCGGGGGGAACTAATGAAAAACTGTTTTTT. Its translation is CASSRLPGGTNEKLFF.

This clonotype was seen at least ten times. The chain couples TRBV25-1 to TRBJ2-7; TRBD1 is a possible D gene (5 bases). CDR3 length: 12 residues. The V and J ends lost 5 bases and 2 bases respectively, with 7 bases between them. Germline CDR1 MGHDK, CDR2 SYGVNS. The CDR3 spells CASSMTAYEQYF. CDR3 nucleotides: TGTGCCAGCAGTATGACAGCCTACGAGCAGTACTTC.

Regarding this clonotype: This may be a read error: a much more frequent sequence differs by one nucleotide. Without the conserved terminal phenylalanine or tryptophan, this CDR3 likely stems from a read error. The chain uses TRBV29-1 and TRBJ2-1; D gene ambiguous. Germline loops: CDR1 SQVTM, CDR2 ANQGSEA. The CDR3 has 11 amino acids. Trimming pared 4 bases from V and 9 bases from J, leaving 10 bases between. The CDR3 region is CSVVYYSEQFL. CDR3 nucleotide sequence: TGCAGCGTTGTGTATTACTCTGAGCAGTTCCTC.

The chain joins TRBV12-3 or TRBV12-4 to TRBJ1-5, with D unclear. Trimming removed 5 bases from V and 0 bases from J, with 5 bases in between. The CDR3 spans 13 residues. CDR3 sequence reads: CASSLNSNQPQHF. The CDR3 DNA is TGTGCCAGCAGTCTAAATAGCAATCAGCCCCAGCATTTT.